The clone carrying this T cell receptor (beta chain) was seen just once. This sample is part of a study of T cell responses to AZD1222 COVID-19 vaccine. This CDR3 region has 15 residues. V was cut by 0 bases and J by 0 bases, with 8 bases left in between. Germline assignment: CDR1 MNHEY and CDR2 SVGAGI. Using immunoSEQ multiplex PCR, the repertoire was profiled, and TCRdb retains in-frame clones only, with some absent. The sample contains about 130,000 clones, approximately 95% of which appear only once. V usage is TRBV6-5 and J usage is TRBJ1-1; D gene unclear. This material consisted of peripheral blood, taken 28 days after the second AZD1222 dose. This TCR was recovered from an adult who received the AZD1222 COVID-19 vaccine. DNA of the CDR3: TGTGCCAGCAGTTACTCGAAAGGGCTGAACACTGAAGCTTTCTTT. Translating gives CASSYSKGLNTEAFF.